This TCR beta chain was sequenced in a study of OX40 agonist ivuxolimab in advanced cancers. In the study overall: Cohort: approximately 83% men, mean age approximately 60, aged roughly 23 to 79. Three patients responded partially, comprising one with hepatocellular carcinoma and two with cutaneous melanoma. Whole-study findings and limits: CD8+ T cells showed, on average, more clonal expansion than CD4+ cells.

The table came from immunoSEQ multiplex PCR; TCRdb's copy has only in-frame clones and leaves some out. The table lists around 62,000 clones, approximately 83% of them singletons. Turning to this clone: Its cognate antigen is unknown.

The sequence was collected from an adult with an advanced solid tumor such as melanoma, head and neck, liver or kidney cancer. The material sequenced was CD4+ or CD8+ T cells sorted from blood, taken in a trial of the OX40 agonist ivuxolimab.

The DNA of the CDR3 is TGTGCCATCAGTGATACCACCCACGTGGCTGGGGCCAACGTCCTGACTTTC. Its translation is CAISDTTHVAGANVLTF. The rearrangement uses TRBV10-3 and TRBJ2-6; D call uncertain. The germline CDR1 and CDR2 sequences are ENHRY and SYGVKD. This CDR3 contains 17 residues. Trimming shortened V by 3 bases and J by 2 bases, and 14 bases separated the two germline ends.